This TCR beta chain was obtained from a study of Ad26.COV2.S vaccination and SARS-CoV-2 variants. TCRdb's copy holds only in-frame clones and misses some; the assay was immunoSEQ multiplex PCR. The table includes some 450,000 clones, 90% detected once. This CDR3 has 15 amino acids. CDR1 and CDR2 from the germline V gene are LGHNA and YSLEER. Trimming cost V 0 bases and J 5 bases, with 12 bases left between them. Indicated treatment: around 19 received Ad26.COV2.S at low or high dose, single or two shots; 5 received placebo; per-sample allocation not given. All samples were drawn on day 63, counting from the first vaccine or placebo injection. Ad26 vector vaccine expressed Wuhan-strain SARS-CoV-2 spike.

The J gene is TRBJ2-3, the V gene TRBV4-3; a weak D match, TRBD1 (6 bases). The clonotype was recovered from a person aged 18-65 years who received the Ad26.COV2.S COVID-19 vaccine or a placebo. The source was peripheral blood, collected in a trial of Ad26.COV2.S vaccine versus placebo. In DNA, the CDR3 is TGCGCCAGCAGCCAAGACGGACAGCGAGGAGATACGCAGTATTTT. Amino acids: CASSQDGQRGDTQYF.